These 23 T cell receptor beta chains were sequenced from one sample in a study of blood T cells in healthy people across ages. The use of a sample-barcoded 5' primer and a J-beta primer mix characterized a second PCR of about 7 to 12 cycles. Using its own MiXCR run on the 5' RACE reads, TCRdb lists one record per CDR3 protein. Among 600,000 or so distinct CDR3 sequences listed, approximately 30% were seen once. The sequenced sample was blood. The receptors were gathered from a woman at least 80 years old in good health.

This clonotype was found many times. V gene TRBV2 combines with J gene TRBJ1-2, with TRBD1 matching over 7 bases. The J segment lost 5 bases and the V segment lost 2 bases, leaving 20 bases of the junction unmatched. CDR3 length: 19 amino acids. The germline gives CDR1 SNHLY, CDR2 FYNNEI. The CDR3 DNA sequence: TGTGCCAGCAGTGAAATCAAGACAGGATTAGGGACAGCTTTTTATGGCTACACCTTC. Translation: CASSEIKTGLGTAFYGYTF.

About this clonotype itself: Being one base from a much bigger clone, this may be a read error. This chain uses TRBV10-3 with TRBJ2-7; D possibly corresponds to TRBD2 (5 bases). This CDR3 is built from 14 residues. Trimming pared 6 bases from V and 7 bases from J, leaving 19 bases between. Germline CDR1 is ENHRY and CDR2 is SYGVKD. The CDR3 protein is CAIREVGSSMEQYF. The CDR3 DNA sequence: TGTGCCATCAGGGAAGTTGGGAGTAGTATGGAGCAGTACTTC.

The V call is TRBV2, the J call TRBJ2-3; D is possibly TRBD1 or TRBD2 (6 bases each). The germline V and J ends were trimmed by 9 bases and 6 bases, with 16 bases remaining between them. The CDR3 has 13 residues. Germline V gene sequence: CDR1 SNHLY, CDR2 FYNNEI. The DNA of the CDR3 is TGTGCCAGAAGGAGGGGGAGTCCGGATACGCAGTATTTT. Protein: CARRRGSPDTQYF.

V and J are TRBV6-2 or TRBV6-3 and TRBJ1-6, with TRBD1 as a possible D gene (5 bases). This CDR3 contains 16 residues. The V gene lost 2 bases and the J gene lost 2 bases, with 10 bases spanning the gap. Germline V gene lookup returns CDR1 MNHEY and CDR2 SVGEGT. CDR3 sequence reads: CASSYGREPYNSPLHF. CDR3 in DNA: TGTGCCAGCAGTTACGGCAGGGAGCCCTATAATTCACCCCTCCACTTT.

This clonotype was seen only a few times. The gene calls are TRBV19 and TRBJ2-1; the match to TRBD1 covers 9 bases. V shed 7 bases, J shed 12 bases, and the junction held 13 bases outside the gene matches. Germline loops: CDR1 LNHDA, CDR2 SQIVND (reference sequence). The CDR3 consists of 14 residues. The chain's CDR3 is CASKPGQGGLGQFF. DNA for the CDR3: TGTGCCAGTAAACCGGGACAGGGAGGACTCGGGCAGTTCTTC. The entire variable domain, with the rest obtained from reference TRBV19 and TRBJ2-1, is as follows: DGGITQSPKYLFRKEGQNVTLSCEQNLNHDAMYWYRQDPGQGLRLIYYSQIVNDFQKGDIAEGYSVSREKKESFPLTVTSAQKNPTAFYLCASKPGQGGLGQFFGPGTRLTVL.

This clonotype was detected a few times. The chain recombines TRBV20-1 with TRBJ1-4; a possible D gene is TRBD1 (5 bases). V was pared by 6 bases and J by 0 bases, with 11 bases between. Germline V gene lookup returns CDR1 DFQATT and CDR2 SNEGSKA (reference sequence). CDR3 length: 14 amino acids. CDR3 in amino acids: CSAPTDATNEKLFF. The CDR3, as DNA: TGCAGTGCCCCGACAGATGCAACTAATGAAAAACTGTTTTTT.

V usage is TRBV7-2 and J usage is TRBJ2-7; D is unclear. The V end lost 5 bases, the J end lost 5 bases, and 10 bases lay between the germline ends. This CDR3 is 12 amino acids long. Germline V gives CDR1 SGHTA, CDR2 FQGNSA. CDR3 bases: TGTGCCAGCAGCCTCGGTTGGAACGAGCAGTACTTC. It translates to CASSLGWNEQYF.

The chain is built from TRBV5-1 and TRBJ2-5; TRBD2 matches 11 bases. The V gene end was trimmed by 4 bases and the J gene end by 4 bases; junction bases not matched to a gene: 9. In germline, CDR1 is SGHRS, CDR2 YFSETQ. CDR3 size: 16 residues. The CDR3 DNA is TGCGCCAGCAGCGTGACTAGCGGGGTCACCCGAGAGACCCAGTACTTC. This encodes CASSVTSGVTRETQYF. The full variable domain, in which reference TRBV5-1 and TRBJ2-5 provide the parts outside the CDR3, is KAGVTQTPRYLIKTRGQQVTLSCSPISGHRSVSWYQQTPGQGLQFLFEYFSETQRNKGNFPGRFSGRQFSNSRSEMNVSTLELGDSALYLCASSVTSGVTRETQYFGPGTRLLVL.

Points on this clonotype: Sequence at one end of the junction differs from germline and may be a read error. The chain uses TRBV6-5 and TRBJ1-6, with no clear D. The CDR3 has 12 amino acids. In germline, CDR1 is MNHEY, CDR2 SVGAGI. The CDR3 loop is CASSPQNSPPHF. The CDR3 nucleotides read TGTGCCAGCAGTCCACAGAATTCACCCCCCCACTTT.

Regarding this clonotype: A read error is possible here, since a much larger clone lies one base away. This chain connects TRBV5-1 to TRBJ2-3; D possibly matches TRBD1 or TRBD2 (6 bases each). The CDR3 has 15 amino acids. CDR1 SGHRS and CDR2 YFSETQ come from the germline V gene. CDR3 amino acids: CASKEGMGATNTQYF. The CDR3 region has the DNA TGCGCCAGTAAGGAGGGTATGGGGGCCACAAATACGCAGTATTTT.

This clonotype has only a few counts. This rearrangement joins TRBV6-5 to TRBJ1-1; D not certain. Deletions cut 0 bases from V and 5 bases from J, with 10 bases between. Germline CDR1 is MNHEY and CDR2 is SVGAGI. The CDR3 runs 14 residues. The CDR3 region has the DNA TGTGCCAGCAGTTACTCTCGGGCGGGAACTGAAGCTTTCTTT. Its protein product is CASSYSRAGTEAFF.

This clonotype was counted a single time. The rearrangement links TRBV15 to TRBJ2-7; D is unclear. The CDR3 is 14 amino acids. The V gene lost 1 base and the J gene lost 3 bases, with 10 bases spanning the gap. The germline gives CDR1 LNHNV, CDR2 YYDKDF (reference sequence). The CDR3 reads CATSRVGSLYEQYF. The CDR3 DNA follows: TGTGCCACCAGCAGAGTAGGGTCACTCTACGAGCAGTACTTC.

This clonotype has a count of ten or more. The V and J genes are TRBV18 and TRBJ2-5; D tentatively reads TRBD1 or TRBD2 (5 bases each). Germline V CDR1 and CDR2: KGHSH, LQKENI. This CDR3 contains 15 residues. V lost 1 base to trimming and J lost 2 bases, with 11 bases between them. The CDR3 is CASSPQFGGQETQYF. As DNA, the CDR3 is TGTGCCAGCTCACCACAATTTGGGGGACAAGAGACCCAGTACTTC.

The rearrangement uses TRBV7-2 and TRBJ2-2; D is undetermined. Looked up from germline, CDR1 is SGHTA and CDR2 is FQGNSA. The CDR3 consists of 14 residues. The ends were cut back, 9 bases at V and 6 bases at J, with 17 bases in the middle. DNA for the CDR3: TGTGCCAGTATCTCCCCGGCGTCCGCCGGGGAGCTGTTTTTT. Protein: CASISPASAGELFF.

This chain links TRBV10-3 with TRBJ2-1; 7 positions agree with TRBD1. TRBJ2-7 explains the end of the DNA better; the J call may be wrong. This CDR3 spans 16 amino acids. Germline CDR1 ENHRY, CDR2 SYGVKD. DNA of the CDR3: TGTGCCATCAGCGTCAGCGAGGGACAGATACGCCACGAGCAGTACTTC. Translation gives CAISVSEGQIRHEQYF.

This chain joins TRBV7-6 and TRBJ2-4; D remains ambiguous. The DNA end lines up better with TRBJ2-5; the J call may be wrong. Germline CDR1 and CDR2: SGHVS and FNYEAQ. The CDR3 is 15 amino acids. The CDR3 DNA sequence: TGTGCCAGCAGCCCTAGTGACCAGACCCGAGAGACCCAGTACTTC. Its protein product is CASSPSDQTRETQYF.

The V and J genes are TRBV20-1 and TRBJ1-1; D gene uncertain. CDR3 size: 13 residues. The germline V gene has CDR1 DFQATT and CDR2 SNEGSKA (reference sequence). Trimming pared 0 bases from V and 11 bases from J, leaving 16 bases between. CDR3 bases: TGCAGTGCTAGAGATACAGTCGCCCGGGAGGCTTTCTTT. Its protein is CSARDTVAREAFF.

This chain links TRBV27 with TRBJ2-3, with TRBD1 matching 7 bases. Germline V gene lookup returns CDR1 MNHEY and CDR2 SMNVEV (reference sequence). This CDR3 spans 15 amino acids. Losses at the gene ends were 8 bases for V and 0 bases for J; bases not matched to a gene: 8. CDR3 sequence: CASRDRLFSTDTQYF. The CDR3 nucleotides read TGTGCCAGCCGGGACAGATTATTTAGCACAGATACGCAGTATTTT.

This clonotype occurred many times. The V gene is TRBV2, the J gene TRBJ2-7, with no clear D. The CDR3 has 14 residues. Germline CDR1 SNHLY, CDR2 FYNNEI. The V end lost 6 bases, the J end lost 1 base, and 13 bases lay between the germline ends. For the CDR3, the DNA is TGTGCCAGCAGGGACGGACGCCGTTCCTACGAGCAGTACTTC. Amino acid sequence: CASRDGRRSYEQYF. The full variable domain, rest sourced from reference TRBV2 and TRBJ2-7, is EPEVTQTPSHQVTQMGQEVILRCVPISNHLYFYWYRQILGQKVEFLVSFYNNEISEKSEIFDDQFSVERPDGSNFTLKIRSTKLEDSAMYFCASRDGRRSYEQYFGPGTRLTVT.

The chain links TRBV2 to TRBJ2-5, with 11 bases lining up with TRBD2. The germline CDR1 and CDR2 sequences are SNHLY and FYNNEI. Unmatched junction bases numbered 5, after V lost 6 bases and J lost 5 bases. The length of the CDR3 is 14 residues. The DNA for the CDR3 is TGTGCCAGCAGAGGGACTAGCGGCCGGGAGACCCAGTACTTC. Its protein product is CASRGTSGRETQYF.

This clonotype occurred many times. V and J are TRBV6-2 or TRBV6-3 and TRBJ2-7; D not resolved. With 2 bases removed from V and 3 bases from J, the gap between germline ends came to 2 bases. The CDR3 spans 11 residues. Germline V gives CDR1 MNHEY, CDR2 SVGEGT. The CDR3 is CASSYVYEQYF. CDR3 nucleotide sequence: TGTGCCAGCAGTTACGTCTACGAGCAGTACTTC.

The rearrangement joins TRBV4-3 to TRBJ1-1; a possible D gene is TRBD1 (6 bases). The CDR3 extends over 16 amino acids. Looked up from germline, CDR1 is LGHNA and CDR2 is YSLEER. Trimming removed 0 bases from V and 1 base from J, with 12 bases in between. CDR3 residues: CASSQEPGHENTEAFF. CDR3 DNA: TGCGCCAGCAGCCAAGAACCGGGACATGAGAACACTGAAGCTTTCTTT.

Regarding this clonotype: A clone one base away is much larger, so this may be a read error. V gene TRBV5-1 combines with J gene TRBJ2-7; D not resolved. The J call may be wrong; the DNA end is better matched by TRBJ2-5. Germline V gene sequence: CDR1 SGHRS, CDR2 YFSETQ. The CDR3 is 15 residues long. The CDR3 DNA reads as TGCGCCAGCAGCTTGCAGCGCAGAAAGGAAGGGACCCAGTACTTC. This translates into CASSLQRRKEGTQYF.